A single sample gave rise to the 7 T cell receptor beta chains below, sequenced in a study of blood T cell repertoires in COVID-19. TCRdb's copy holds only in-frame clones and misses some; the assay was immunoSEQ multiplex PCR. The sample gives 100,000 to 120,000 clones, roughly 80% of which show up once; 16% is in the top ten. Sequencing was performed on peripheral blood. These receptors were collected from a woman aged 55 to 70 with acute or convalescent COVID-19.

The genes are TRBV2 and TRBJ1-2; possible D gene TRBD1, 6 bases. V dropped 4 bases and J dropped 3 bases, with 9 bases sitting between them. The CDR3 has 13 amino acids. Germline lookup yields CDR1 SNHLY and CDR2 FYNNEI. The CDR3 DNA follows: TGTGCCAGCAGTGTCGAGGGGGACTATGGCTACACCTTC. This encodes CASSVEGDYGYTF. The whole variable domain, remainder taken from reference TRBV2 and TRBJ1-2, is EPEVTQTPSHQVTQMGQEVILRCVPISNHLYFYWYRQILGQKVEFLVSFYNNEISEKSEIFDDQFSVERPDGSNFTLKIRSTKLEDSAMYFCASSVEGDYGYTFGSGTRLTVV.

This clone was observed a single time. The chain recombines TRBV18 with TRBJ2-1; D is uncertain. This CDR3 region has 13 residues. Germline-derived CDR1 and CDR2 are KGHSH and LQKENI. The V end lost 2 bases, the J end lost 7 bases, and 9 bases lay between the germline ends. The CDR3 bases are TGTGCCAGCTCACCATTGGCGGTTAATGAGCAGTTCTTC. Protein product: CASSPLAVNEQFF.

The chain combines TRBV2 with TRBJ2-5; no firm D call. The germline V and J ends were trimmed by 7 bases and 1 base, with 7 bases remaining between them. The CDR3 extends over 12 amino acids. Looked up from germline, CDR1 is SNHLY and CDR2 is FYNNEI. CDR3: CASKRSQETQYF. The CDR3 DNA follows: TGTGCCAGCAAGAGGAGCCAAGAGACCCAGTACTTC.

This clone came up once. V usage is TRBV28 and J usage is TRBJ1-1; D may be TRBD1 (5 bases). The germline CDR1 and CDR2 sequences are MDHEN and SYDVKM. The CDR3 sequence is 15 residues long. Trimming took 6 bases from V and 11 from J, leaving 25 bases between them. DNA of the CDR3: TGTGCCAGCAGGCAAGGAAGGTGGGTGGGGGACTCCGCTTTCTTT. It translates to CASRQGRWVGDSAFF. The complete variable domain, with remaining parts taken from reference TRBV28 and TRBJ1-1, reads DVKVTQSSRYLVKRTGEKVFLECVQDMDHENMFWYRQDPGLGLRLIYFSYDVKMKEKGDIPEGYSVSREKKERFSLILESASTNQTSMYLCASRQGRWVGDSAFFGQGTRLTVV.

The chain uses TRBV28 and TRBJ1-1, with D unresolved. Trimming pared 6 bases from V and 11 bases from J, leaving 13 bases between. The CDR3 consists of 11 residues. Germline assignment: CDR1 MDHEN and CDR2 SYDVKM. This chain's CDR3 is CASSQDSSAFF. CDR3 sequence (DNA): TGTGCCAGCAGCCAGGACTCTAGCGCTTTCTTT.

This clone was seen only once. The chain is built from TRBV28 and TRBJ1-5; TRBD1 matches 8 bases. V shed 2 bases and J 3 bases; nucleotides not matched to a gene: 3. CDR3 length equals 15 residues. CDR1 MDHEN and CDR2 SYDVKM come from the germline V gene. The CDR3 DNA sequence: TGTGCCAGCAGTTTACCAGGGGGCTCCAATCAGCCCCAGCATTTT. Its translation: CASSLPGGSNQPQHF.

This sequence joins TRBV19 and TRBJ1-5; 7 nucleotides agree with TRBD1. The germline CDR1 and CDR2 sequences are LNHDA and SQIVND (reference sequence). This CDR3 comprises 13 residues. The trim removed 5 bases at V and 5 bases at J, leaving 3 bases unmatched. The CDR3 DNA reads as TGTGCCAGTAGTGAAGGGGGCTATCAGCCCCAGCATTTT. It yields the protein CASSEGGYQPQHF. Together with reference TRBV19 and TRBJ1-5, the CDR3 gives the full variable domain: DGGITQSPKYLFRKEGQNVTLSCEQNLNHDAMYWYRQDPGQGLRLIYYSQIVNDFQKGDIAEGYSVSREKKESFPLTVTSAQKNPTAFYLCASSEGGYQPQHFGDGTRLSIL.